What follows are 30 T cell receptor beta chains derived from one specimen sequenced in a study of low-dose radiotherapy and immunotherapy resistance in tumors. Covering alpha and beta chains, TRAV- and TRBV-specific primers were used for the first-strand cDNA. Both a constant-region primer and a V-primer adapter served to amplify TCRs across 20 to 25 PCR cycles. TCRdb redid the calling of the reads with MiXCR, one entry per CDR3 protein. The table has under 15,000 distinct CDR3 sequences, 60% seen once. The receptor source for this set is a human donor with advanced metastatic prostate, ovarian, gallbladder or colorectal cancer (not recorded which). This table probably holds off-target reads from a library built for another chain.

This clonotype was seen a handful of times. This chain connects TRBV6-5 to TRBJ2-2; 7 bases are a match to TRBD1. CDR1 and CDR2 (germline): MNHEY, SVGAGI. V trimming: 6 bases; J trimming: 5 bases; junction bases outside the gene matches: 6. CDR3 size: 14 residues. This CDR3 is CASRAGTVTGELFF. CDR3 bases: TGTGCCAGCAGGGCCGGGACAGTGACCGGGGAGCTGTTTTTT.

This clonotype has just a few counts. The rearrangement uses TRBV7-9 and TRBJ2-2, with 7 positions matching TRBD1. Looked up from germline, CDR1 is SEHNR and CDR2 is FQNEAQ (reference sequence). This CDR3 region has 16 residues. V dropped 5 bases and J dropped 5; count of bases not matched to a gene: 11. CDR3 DNA: TGTGCCAGCAGCCCGAGGGACAGCCGTGAAACCGGGGAGCTGTTTTTT. It encodes CASSPRDSRETGELFF.

The rearrangement joins TRBV5-1 to TRBJ2-1; D is uncertain. From germline, CDR1 is SGHRS and CDR2 YFSETQ. Trimming shortened V by 0 bases and J by 3 bases, and 7 bases separated the two germline ends. CDR3 length: 14 amino acids. DNA of the CDR3: TGCGCCAGCAGCTTGGCGGGTTACTACAATGAGCAGTTCTTC. It codes for CASSLAGYYNEQFF.

The J gene is TRBJ1-6, the V gene TRBV6-2 or TRBV6-3; D is undetermined. V was trimmed by 10 bases and J by 1 base, leaving 11 bases between them. The CDR3 has 14 residues. The germline V gene has CDR1 MNHEY and CDR2 SVGEGT. Here the CDR3 reads CAISRGSYNSPLHF. In DNA, the CDR3 is TGTGCCATTTCCCGGGGTTCCTATAATTCACCCCTCCACTTT.

This chain links TRBV2 with TRBJ2-7; TRBD1 matches 11 bases. The CDR3 runs 14 residues. Trimming removed 7 bases from V and 5 bases from J; junction bases left unmatched: 7. Looked up from germline, CDR1 is SNHLY and CDR2 is FYNNEI. CDR3 nucleotides: TGTGCCAGCACCAGGACAGGGGGCAGCAACGAGCAGTACTTC. It yields the protein CASTRTGGSNEQYF.

The chain joins TRBV19 to TRBJ1-5; D ambiguous. Trimming took off 4 bases at V and 4 bases at J, with 8 bases between the two ends. The CDR3 contains 13 residues. CDR1 and CDR2 (germline): LNHDA, SQIVND (reference sequence). CDR3 nucleotide sequence: TGTGCCAGTAGTACCGGTAATAATCAGCCCCAGCATTTT. It translates to CASSTGNNQPQHF. The whole variable domain, remainder taken from reference TRBV19 and TRBJ1-5, is DGGITQSPKYLFRKEGQNVTLSCEQNLNHDAMYWYRQDPGQGLRLIYYSQIVNDFQKGDIAEGYSVSREKKESFPLTVTSAQKNPTAFYLCASSTGNNQPQHFGDGTRLSIL.

V and J are TRBV6-5 and TRBJ2-5; D could derive from TRBD1 or TRBD2 (5 bases each). This CDR3 spans 16 amino acids. Trimming took off 0 bases at V and 3 bases at J, with 14 bases between the two ends. CDR1 and CDR2 from the germline V gene are MNHEY and SVGAGI. The CDR3: CASSYSMGEWEETQYF. CDR3 DNA: TGTGCCAGCAGTTACTCTATGGGGGAGTGGGAAGAGACCCAGTACTTC.

The chain carries TRBV28 and TRBJ2-3; D remains unclear. CDR1 is MDHEN, CDR2 SYDVKM, per germline. This CDR3 has 11 amino acids. Trimming stripped 6 bases from V and 2 bases from J, with 3 bases between. The CDR3 is CASSITDTQYF. The CDR3 DNA reads as TGTGCCAGCAGCATCACAGATACGCAGTATTTT.

The chain combines TRBV9 with TRBJ2-3, with 11 bases identical to TRBD2. Unmatched junction bases numbered 4, after V lost 2 bases and J lost 2 bases. CDR1 is SGDLS and CDR2 is YYNGEE in the germline V gene. The CDR3 extends over 16 amino acids. Here the CDR3 DNA reads TGTGCCAGCAGCGTGACTAGCGGGACTTCCACAGATACGCAGTATTTT. Translating it yields CASSVTSGTSTDTQYF.

This clonotype appeared a few times. The chain employs TRBV5-1 and TRBJ1-2, with 11 bases that match TRBD1. With 4 bases clipped from V and 7 bases from J, the junction kept 3 bases outside the gene matches. The CDR3 loop spans 13 amino acids. CDR1 and CDR2 from the germline V gene are SGHRS and YFSETQ. Here the CDR3 DNA reads TGCGCCAGCAGCAACGGACAGGGGGCTGGCTACACCTTC. It specifies CASSNGQGAGYTF. Full variable domain (missing parts from reference TRBV5-1 and TRBJ1-2): KAGVTQTPRYLIKTRGQQVTLSCSPISGHRSVSWYQQTPGQGLQFLFEYFSETQRNKGNFPGRFSGRQFSNSRSEMNVSTLELGDSALYLCASSNGQGAGYTFGSGTRLTVV.

This clonotype appeared a single time. V usage is TRBV29-1 and J usage is TRBJ1-1; no clear D gene. The germline V gene encodes CDR1 SQVTM and CDR2 ANQGSEA. This CDR3 is 12 amino acids long. Trimming took 4 bases from V and 1 from J, leaving 7 bases between them. The DNA of the CDR3 is TGCAGCGTTGCACACCCGAACACTGAAGCTTTCTTT. Translating gives CSVAHPNTEAFF.

The chain combines TRBV4-3 with TRBJ2-7; 8 bases align to TRBD1. This CDR3 contains 14 residues. V was clipped by 4 bases and J by 3 bases; unmatched bases: 5. Germline V gives CDR1 LGHNA, CDR2 YSLEER. CDR3 DNA sequence: TGCGCCAGCAGCCGAGAGACAGGGGTCTACGAGCAGTACTTC. Amino acid sequence: CASSRETGVYEQYF.

CDR3: CASQFLVRNTEAFF. CDR3 nucleotide sequence: TGTGCCAGTCAGTTTCTGGTCAGAAACACTGAAGCTTTCTTT. The chain recombines TRBV6-2 or TRBV6-3 with TRBJ1-1; no definite D call. V lost 9 bases and J lost 2, with 16 bases in between. The CDR3 length is 14 residues. CDR1 and CDR2 (germline): MNHEY, SVGEGT.

This clonotype has just one count. This chain links TRBV29-1 with TRBJ2-7; 9 nucleotides agree with TRBD1. The CDR3 loop spans 14 amino acids. With V trimmed by 5 bases and J by 1 base, 6 bases remained unmatched. In germline, CDR1 is SQVTM, CDR2 ANQGSEA. The CDR3 DNA reads TGCAGCGTTCGGGGACAGGGAATATCCTACGAGCAGTACTTC. Translating gives CSVRGQGISYEQYF.

The chain has TRBV3-1 and TRBJ1-5, with D tentatively TRBD1 (5 bases). Trimming cost V 4 bases and J 7 bases, with 14 bases left between them. This CDR3 has 14 residues. Germline CDR1 LGHDT, CDR2 YNNKEL (reference sequence). CDR3 in DNA: TGTGCCAGCAGCCCCGGTTCCGACAGACAGCCCCAGCATTTT. It specifies CASSPGSDRQPQHF.

V usage is TRBV5-1 and J usage is TRBJ1-4, with D unclear. This CDR3 has 14 amino acids. The V and J ends lost 6 bases and 8 bases respectively, with 17 bases between them. CDR1 and CDR2 from the germline V gene are SGHRS and YFSETQ. CDR3 amino acids: CASKNYGGTEKLFF. DNA of the CDR3: TGCGCCAGCAAGAACTACGGTGGCACCGAAAAACTGTTTTTT.

V usage is TRBV28 and J usage is TRBJ1-5; possible D gene TRBD1, 6 bases. This CDR3 contains 14 residues. The germline gives CDR1 MDHEN, CDR2 SYDVKM. V lost 10 bases, J lost 1 base, and 14 bases lay in between. Here the CDR3 reads CATQGQGSNQPQHF. In nucleotides, the CDR3 is TGTGCCACCCAGGGGCAAGGCAGCAATCAGCCCCAGCATTTT.

The V gene is TRBV6-5, the J gene TRBJ2-1, with TRBD2 matching 11 bases. V lost 7 bases and J lost 7; bases outside the gene matches: 9. Germline V gene sequence: CDR1 MNHEY, CDR2 SVGAGI. This CDR3 contains 15 residues. The CDR3: CASNPLAGDWNEQFF. CDR3 coding DNA: TGTGCCAGCAACCCACTAGCGGGAGACTGGAATGAGCAGTTCTTC.

This clonotype occurred a few times. This chain connects TRBV28 to TRBJ2-1; the D gene is possibly TRBD2 (5 bases). V was cut by 6 bases and J by 5 bases, with 8 bases left in between. Germline lookup yields CDR1 MDHEN and CDR2 SYDVKM. The CDR3 consists of 12 residues. The CDR3 nucleotides are TGTGCCAGCAGCCCGGGGAACAATGAGCAGTTCTTC. Translation gives CASSPGNNEQFF.

The V call is TRBV4-1, the J call TRBJ2-7; D not certain. Per germline, CDR1 MGHRA and CDR2 YSYEKL. V lost 0 bases, J lost 2 bases, and 8 bases lay in between. The CDR3 is 14 amino acids. CDR3 in amino acids: CASSQEPRPYEQYF. CDR3 nucleotides: TGCGCCAGCAGCCAAGAGCCCCGACCCTACGAGCAGTACTTC.

This chain links TRBV20-1 with TRBJ2-7, with D possibly TRBD2 on 5 matching bases. The CDR3 is 14 residues long. Deletions cut 3 bases from V and 0 bases from J, with 12 bases between. Germline loops: CDR1 DFQATT, CDR2 SNEGSKA (reference sequence). The CDR3 coding sequence is TGCAGTGCTAGCTTCTTCGAGGGCTCCTACGAGCAGTACTTC. Amino acids: CSASFFEGSYEQYF.

The chain links TRBV4-2 to TRBJ2-4; no clear D. V dropped 0 bases and J dropped 4 bases, with 16 bases sitting between them. This CDR3 region has 17 residues. Germline-derived CDR1 and CDR2 are LGHNA and YNFKEQ. The CDR3 is CASSQDFRPLPKNIQYF. CDR3 nucleotides: TGTGCCAGCAGCCAAGATTTCAGGCCCCTCCCAAAAAACATTCAGTACTTC.

This clonotype was seen more than once but under ten times. V gene TRBV4-2 combines with J gene TRBJ2-3, with TRBD2 matching over 9 bases. Germline CDR1 is LGHNA and CDR2 is YNFKEQ. J was trimmed by 1 base and V by 5 bases; bases with no gene match: 4. The CDR3 has 15 residues. CDR3 bases: TGTGCCAGCAGCTATAGGACTAGCGGCACAGATACGCAGTATTTT. Translating gives CASSYRTSGTDTQYF.

The chain carries TRBV21-1 and TRBJ2-7. TRBV21-1 is designated a pseudogene. This CDR3 has 13 residues. The CDR3 loop reads CASSKQYFYEQYF. CDR3 DNA: TGTGCCAGCAGCAAACAGTACTTCTACGAGCAGTACTTC.

The chain carries TRBV11-3 and TRBJ2-5; D is possibly TRBD1 (5 bases). This CDR3 has 15 amino acids. Germline CDR1 is SGHNT and CDR2 is YENEEA. With 5 bases removed from V and 2 bases from J, the gap between germline ends came to 15 bases. CDR3 nucleotides: TGTGCCAGCAGCCGTACATCAGGGTCGCAAGAGACCCAGTACTTC. Translation gives CASSRTSGSQETQYF.

This clonotype was seen more than once but under ten times. The gene calls are TRBV7-2 and TRBJ2-3; 9 bases match TRBD1. The length of the CDR3 is 16 residues. V lost 2 bases, J lost 8 bases, and 11 bases stayed unmatched. Germline V lookup: CDR1 SGHTA, CDR2 FQGNSA. The CDR3 sequence: CASSLSGLQGAVTQYF. DNA of the CDR3: TGTGCCAGCAGCTTATCAGGACTACAGGGGGCTGTTACGCAGTATTTT.

The J gene is TRBJ2-4, the V gene TRBV9, with 14 bases matching TRBD2. Germline V gives CDR1 SGDLS, CDR2 YYNGEE. The CDR3 is made up of 16 amino acids. Trimming at V came to 2 bases and at J to 6 bases, leaving 4 bases not matched to a gene. CDR3 sequence: CASSVGLAGDSNIQYF. Here the CDR3 DNA reads TGTGCCAGCAGCGTGGGACTAGCGGGGGACTCAAACATTCAGTACTTC.

This clonotype was observed a few times. The rearrangement links TRBV4-3 to TRBJ1-2; D is perhaps TRBD1 (5 bases). Germline values: CDR1 LGHNA, CDR2 YSLEER. The CDR3 length is 14 residues. With 4 bases removed from V and 9 bases from J, the gap between germline ends came to 18 bases. CDR3 DNA sequence: TGCGCCAGCAGCCTAAACAGCGGGGCCGGTCGCTACACCTTC. Translated, it gives CASSLNSGAGRYTF.

This clonotype has only a few counts. The chain is built from TRBV6-2 or TRBV6-3 and TRBJ1-5, with D possibly TRBD1 on 5 matching bases. This CDR3 contains 18 residues. V lost 2 bases, J lost 3 bases, and 20 bases lay in between. Germline assignment: CDR1 MNHEY and CDR2 SVGEGT. CDR3 DNA: TGTGCCAGCAGTTACCCGGCCGCAACAGGTACCTCCAATCAGCCCCAGCATTTT. Translating it yields CASSYPAATGTSNQPQHF.

Only a few counts were recorded for this clonotype. V gene TRBV29-1 combines with J gene TRBJ1-2; no clear D. Trimming removed 3 bases from V and 6 bases from J, with 14 bases in between. This CDR3 is built from 13 residues. Germline CDR1 SQVTM, CDR2 ANQGSEA. The CDR3 region has the DNA TGCAGCGTTGACTCCGCCATCCTGGATGGCTACACCTTC. Translating gives CSVDSAILDGYTF.